This T cell receptor (beta chain) was identified during a study of cytotoxic CD8 clonotypes in ibrutinib-treated CLL. At the level of the study: Following a median approximately 12 months of treatment, with a range of 6 to 36, response samples were taken.

With regard to this clone: Its cognate antigen is unknown.

Study-wide results and caveats: Sustained-remission and progressing patients' sampling times differed.

TCRdb keeps only in-frame clones here, not all; method: immunoSEQ multiplex PCR. This table holds around 310,000 clones, just under 80% found once. The CDR3 length is 16 residues. Germline assignment: CDR1 SGDLS and CDR2 YYNGEE. The V gene end was trimmed by 3 bases and the J gene end by 8 bases; junction bases not matched to a gene: 9. This sequence originates from a human donor with chronic lymphocytic leukemia. The chain links TRBV9 to TRBJ2-1; 12 bases align to TRBD2. Here the sequenced sample was PBMCs, taken before ibrutinib treatment. The CDR3: CASSGRLAGDMDEQFF. CDR3 DNA: TGTGCCAGCAGCGGACGACTAGCGGGAGATATGGATGAGCAGTTCTTC.